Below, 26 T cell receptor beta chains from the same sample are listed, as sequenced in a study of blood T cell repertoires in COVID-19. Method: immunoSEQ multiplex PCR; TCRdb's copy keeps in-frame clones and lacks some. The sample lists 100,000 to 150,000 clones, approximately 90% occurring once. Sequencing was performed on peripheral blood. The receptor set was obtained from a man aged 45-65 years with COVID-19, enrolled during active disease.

Here the CDR3 DNA reads TGTGCCAGCAGCGTAGTAACTAGCGGACGAGATACGCAGTATTTT. Translating it yields CASSVVTSGRDTQYF. The gene calls are TRBV9 and TRBJ2-3; 8 bases line up with TRBD2. This CDR3 comprises 15 residues. J gave up 5 bases and V 0 bases, and 5 bases lay outside the gene matches. The germline CDR1 and CDR2 sequences are SGDLS and YYNGEE. Drawing the rest from reference TRBV9 and TRBJ2-3, the complete variable domain is DSGVTQTPKHLITATGQRVTLRCSPRSGDLSVYWYQQSLDQGLQFLIQYYNGEERAKGNILERFSAQQFPDLHSELNLSSLELGDSALYFCASSVVTSGRDTQYFGPGTRLTVL.

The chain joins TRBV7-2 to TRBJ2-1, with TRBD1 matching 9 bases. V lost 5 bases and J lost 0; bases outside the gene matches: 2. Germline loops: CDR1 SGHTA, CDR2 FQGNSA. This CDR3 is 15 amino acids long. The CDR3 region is CASSTGQGSYNEQFF. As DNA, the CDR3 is TGTGCCAGCAGCACGGGACAGGGCTCCTACAATGAGCAGTTCTTC.

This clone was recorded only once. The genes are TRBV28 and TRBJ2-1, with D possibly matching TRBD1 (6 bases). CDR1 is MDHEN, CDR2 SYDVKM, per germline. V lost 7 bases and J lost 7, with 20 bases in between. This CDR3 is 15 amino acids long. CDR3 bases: TGTGCCAGCACCCAGGACAGCAAGGTTTGGAATGAGCAGTTCTTC. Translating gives CASTQDSKVWNEQFF.

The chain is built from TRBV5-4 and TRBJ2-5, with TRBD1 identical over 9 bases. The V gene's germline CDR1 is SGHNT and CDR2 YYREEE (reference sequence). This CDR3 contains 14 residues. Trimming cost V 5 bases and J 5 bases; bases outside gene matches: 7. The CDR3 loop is CASSLTGGFETQYF. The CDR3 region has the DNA TGTGCCAGCAGTTTGACAGGGGGGTTTGAGACCCAGTACTTC.

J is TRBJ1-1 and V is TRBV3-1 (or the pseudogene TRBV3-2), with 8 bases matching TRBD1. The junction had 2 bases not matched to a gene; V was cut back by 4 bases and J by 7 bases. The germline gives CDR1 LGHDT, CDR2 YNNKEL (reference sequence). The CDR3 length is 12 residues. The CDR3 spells CASSRGTGEAFF. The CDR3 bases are TGTGCCAGCAGCCGCGGGACAGGTGAAGCTTTCTTT.

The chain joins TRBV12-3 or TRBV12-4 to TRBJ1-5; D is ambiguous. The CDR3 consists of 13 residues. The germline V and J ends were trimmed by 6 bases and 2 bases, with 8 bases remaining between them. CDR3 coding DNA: TGTGCCAGCAGCTCCCCCGGCAATCAGCCCCAGCATTTT. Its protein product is CASSSPGNQPQHF.

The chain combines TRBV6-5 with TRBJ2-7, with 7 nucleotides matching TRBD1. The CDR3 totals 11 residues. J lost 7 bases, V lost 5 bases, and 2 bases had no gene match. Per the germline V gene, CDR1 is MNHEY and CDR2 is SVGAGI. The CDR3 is CASSRQGEQYF. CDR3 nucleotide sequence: TGTGCCAGCAGTCGACAGGGAGAGCAGTACTTC.

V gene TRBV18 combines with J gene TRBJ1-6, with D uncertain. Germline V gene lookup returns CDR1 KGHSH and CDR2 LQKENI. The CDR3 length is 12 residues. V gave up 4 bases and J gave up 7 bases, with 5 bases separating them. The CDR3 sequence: CASSLENSPLHF. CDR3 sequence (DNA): TGTGCCAGCTCACTAGAGAATTCACCCCTCCACTTT.

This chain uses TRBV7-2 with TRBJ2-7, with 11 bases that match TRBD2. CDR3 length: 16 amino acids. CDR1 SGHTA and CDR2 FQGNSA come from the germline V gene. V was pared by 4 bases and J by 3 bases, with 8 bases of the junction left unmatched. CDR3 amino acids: CASSSNPGTSGYEQYF. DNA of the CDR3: TGTGCCAGCAGCTCGAACCCCGGGACTAGCGGCTACGAGCAGTACTTC.

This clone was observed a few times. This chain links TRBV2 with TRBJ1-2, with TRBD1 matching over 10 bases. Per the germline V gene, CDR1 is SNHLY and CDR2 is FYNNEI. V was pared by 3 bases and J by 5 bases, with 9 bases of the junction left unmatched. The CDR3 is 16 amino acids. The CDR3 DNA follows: TGTGCCAGCAGTGATTCGGGACAGGGGCGAAGTTATGGCTACACCTTC. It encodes CASSDSGQGRSYGYTF.

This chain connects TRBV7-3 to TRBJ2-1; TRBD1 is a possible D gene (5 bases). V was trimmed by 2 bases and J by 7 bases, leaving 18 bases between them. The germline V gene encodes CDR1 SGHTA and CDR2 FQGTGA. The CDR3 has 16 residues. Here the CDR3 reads CASSLWGTPPQNEQFF. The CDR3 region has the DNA TGTGCCAGCAGCTTATGGGGCACTCCCCCTCAGAATGAGCAGTTCTTC.

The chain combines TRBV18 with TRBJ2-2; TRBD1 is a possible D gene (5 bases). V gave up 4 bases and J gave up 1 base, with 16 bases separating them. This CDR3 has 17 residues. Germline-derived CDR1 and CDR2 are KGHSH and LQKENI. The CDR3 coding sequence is TGTGCCAGCTCACTATTCGACAGAGCTTTGAACACCGGGGAGCTGTTTTTT. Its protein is CASSLFDRALNTGELFF.

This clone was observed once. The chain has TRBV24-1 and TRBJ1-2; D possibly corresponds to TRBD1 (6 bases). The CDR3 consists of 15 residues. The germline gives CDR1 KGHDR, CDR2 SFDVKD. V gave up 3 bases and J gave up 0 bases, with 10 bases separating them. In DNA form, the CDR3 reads TGTGCCACCAGTGATGCAGGGGCGGCTAACTATGGCTACACCTTC. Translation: CATSDAGAANYGYTF.

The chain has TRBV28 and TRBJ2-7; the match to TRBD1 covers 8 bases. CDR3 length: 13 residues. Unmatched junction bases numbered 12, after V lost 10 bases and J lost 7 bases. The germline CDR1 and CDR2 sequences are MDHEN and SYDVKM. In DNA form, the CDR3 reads TGTGCCACCGTTCCGGGACAGGCTTCTGAGCAGTACTTC. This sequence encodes CATVPGQASEQYF.

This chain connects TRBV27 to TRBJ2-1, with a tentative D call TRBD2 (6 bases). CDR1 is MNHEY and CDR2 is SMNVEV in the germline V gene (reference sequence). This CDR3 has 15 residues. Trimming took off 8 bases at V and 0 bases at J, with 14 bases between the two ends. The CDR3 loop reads CASSEPGSSYNEQFF. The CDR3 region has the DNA TGTGCCAGCTCCGAGCCCGGGAGCTCCTACAATGAGCAGTTCTTC.

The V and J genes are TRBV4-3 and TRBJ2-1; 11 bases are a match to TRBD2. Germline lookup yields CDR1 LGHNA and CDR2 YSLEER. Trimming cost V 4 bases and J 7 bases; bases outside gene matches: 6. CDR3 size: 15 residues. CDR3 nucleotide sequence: TGCGCCAGCAGCCTTACTAGCGGGAGTTGGAATGAGCAGTTCTTC. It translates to CASSLTSGSWNEQFF.

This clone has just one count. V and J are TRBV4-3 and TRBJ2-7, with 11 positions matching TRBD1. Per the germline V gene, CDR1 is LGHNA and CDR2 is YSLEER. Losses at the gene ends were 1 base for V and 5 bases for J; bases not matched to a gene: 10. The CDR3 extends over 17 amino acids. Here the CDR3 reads CASSQALSGTGGNEQYF. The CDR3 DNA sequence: TGCGCCAGCAGCCAAGCATTGTCTGGGACAGGGGGAAACGAGCAGTACTTC.

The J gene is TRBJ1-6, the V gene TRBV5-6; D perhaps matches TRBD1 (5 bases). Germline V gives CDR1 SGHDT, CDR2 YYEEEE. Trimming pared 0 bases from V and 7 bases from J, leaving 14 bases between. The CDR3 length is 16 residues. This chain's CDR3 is CASSLGGEATNSPLHF. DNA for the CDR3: TGTGCCAGCAGCTTGGGGGGGGAGGCCACGAATTCACCCCTCCACTTT.

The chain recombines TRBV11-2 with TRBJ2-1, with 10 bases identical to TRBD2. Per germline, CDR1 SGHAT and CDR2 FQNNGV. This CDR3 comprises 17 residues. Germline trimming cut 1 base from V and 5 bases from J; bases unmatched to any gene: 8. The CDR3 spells CASSLVSPLAGNNEQFF. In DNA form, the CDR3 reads TGTGCCAGCAGCTTAGTTTCCCCACTAGCGGGGAACAATGAGCAGTTCTTC.

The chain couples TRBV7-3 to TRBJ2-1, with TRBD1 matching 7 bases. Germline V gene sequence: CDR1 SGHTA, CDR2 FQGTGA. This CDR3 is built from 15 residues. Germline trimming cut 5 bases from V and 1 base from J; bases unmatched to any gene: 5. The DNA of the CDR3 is TGTGCCAGCAGCCCCCGACAGGGATCCTACAATGAGCAGTTCTTC. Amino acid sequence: CASSPRQGSYNEQFF.

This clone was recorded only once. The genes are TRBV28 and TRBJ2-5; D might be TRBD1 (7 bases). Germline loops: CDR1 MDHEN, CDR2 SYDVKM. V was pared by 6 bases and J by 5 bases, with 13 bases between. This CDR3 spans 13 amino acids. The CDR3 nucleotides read TGTGCCAGCAGACCACAGGGGAGGGAGACCCAGTACTTC. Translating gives CASRPQGRETQYF. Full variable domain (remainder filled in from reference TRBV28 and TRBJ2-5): DVKVTQSSRYLVKRTGEKVFLECVQDMDHENMFWYRQDPGLGLRLIYFSYDVKMKEKGDIPEGYSVSREKKERFSLILESASTNQTSMYLCASRPQGRETQYFGPGTRLLVL.

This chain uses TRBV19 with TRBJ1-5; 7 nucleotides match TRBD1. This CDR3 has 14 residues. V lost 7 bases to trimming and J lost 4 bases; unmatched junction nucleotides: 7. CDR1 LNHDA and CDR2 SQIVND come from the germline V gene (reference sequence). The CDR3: CASIETGFNQPQHF. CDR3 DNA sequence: TGTGCCAGTATCGAGACAGGGTTTAATCAGCCCCAGCATTTT.

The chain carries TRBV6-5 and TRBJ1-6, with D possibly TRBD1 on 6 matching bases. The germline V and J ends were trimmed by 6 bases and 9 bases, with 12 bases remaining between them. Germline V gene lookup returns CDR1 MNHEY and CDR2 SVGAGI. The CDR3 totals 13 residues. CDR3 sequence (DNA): TGTGCCAGCAGGGGGGGGCCAGGTTCACCCCTCCACTTT. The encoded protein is CASRGGPGSPLHF.

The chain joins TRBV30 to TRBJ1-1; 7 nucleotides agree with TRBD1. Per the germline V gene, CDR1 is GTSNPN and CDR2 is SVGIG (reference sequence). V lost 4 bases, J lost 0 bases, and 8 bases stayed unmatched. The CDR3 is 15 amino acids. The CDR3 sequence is CAWIGRQGLNTEAFF. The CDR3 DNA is TGTGCCTGGATAGGGAGACAGGGATTGAACACTGAAGCTTTCTTT.

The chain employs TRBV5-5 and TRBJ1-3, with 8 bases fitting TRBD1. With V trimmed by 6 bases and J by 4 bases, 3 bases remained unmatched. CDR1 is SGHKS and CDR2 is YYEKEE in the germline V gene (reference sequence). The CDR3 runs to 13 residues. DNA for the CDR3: TGTGCCAGCACCTACAGGGGGGGAAACACCATATATTTT. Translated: CASTYRGGNTIYF.

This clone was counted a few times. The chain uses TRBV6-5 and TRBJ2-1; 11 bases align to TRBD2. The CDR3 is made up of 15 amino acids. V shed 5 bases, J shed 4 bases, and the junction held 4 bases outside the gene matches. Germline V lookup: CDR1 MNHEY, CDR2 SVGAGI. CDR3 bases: TGTGCCAGCAGTCGACTAGCGGGGCTTTACAATGAGCAGTTCTTC. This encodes CASSRLAGLYNEQFF.